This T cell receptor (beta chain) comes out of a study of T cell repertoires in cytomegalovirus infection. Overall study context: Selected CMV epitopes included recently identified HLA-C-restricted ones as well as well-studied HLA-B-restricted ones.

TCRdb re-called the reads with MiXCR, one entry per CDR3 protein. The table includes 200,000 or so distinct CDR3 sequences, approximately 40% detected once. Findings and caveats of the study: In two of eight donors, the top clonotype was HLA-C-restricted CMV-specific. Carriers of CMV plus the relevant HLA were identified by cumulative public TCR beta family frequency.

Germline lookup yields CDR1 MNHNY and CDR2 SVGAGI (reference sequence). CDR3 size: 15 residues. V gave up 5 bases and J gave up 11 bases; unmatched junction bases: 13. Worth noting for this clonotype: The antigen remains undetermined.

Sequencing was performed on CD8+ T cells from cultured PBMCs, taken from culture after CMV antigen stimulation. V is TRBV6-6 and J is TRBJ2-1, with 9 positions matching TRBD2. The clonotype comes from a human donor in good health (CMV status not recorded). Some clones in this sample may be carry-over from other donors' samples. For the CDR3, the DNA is TGTGCCAGCAGTGTCCCAGGACTAGCGAGGTACCAGCAGTTCTTC. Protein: CASSVPGLARYQQFF.